These 22 T cell receptor beta chains share one sample of origin, sequenced in a study of blood T cell repertoires in COVID-19. The table came from immunoSEQ multiplex PCR; TCRdb's copy has only in-frame clones and leaves some out. The data contain around 240,000 clones, approximately 83% of them singletons. Input material: peripheral blood. These receptors all stem from a woman aged 25 to 39 who had recovered from COVID-19.

This clone has a handful of counts. The rearrangement uses TRBV6-5 and TRBJ2-1; TRBD2 aligns across 7 bases. Germline V gene data show CDR1 as MNHEY and CDR2 as SVGAGI. This CDR3 has 15 amino acids. With 5 bases clipped from V and 1 base from J, the junction kept 5 bases outside the gene matches. This CDR3 is CASSQIAGSYNEQFF. CDR3 DNA: TGTGCCAGCAGTCAAATAGCGGGTTCCTACAATGAGCAGTTCTTC.

This chain connects TRBV19 to TRBJ2-2; D is undetermined. The CDR3 has 16 residues. Trimming took 10 bases from V and 1 from J, leaving 19 bases between them. Germline-derived CDR1 and CDR2 are LNHDA and SQIVND (reference sequence). The CDR3 sequence: CATHSVLRGNTGELFF. The CDR3 DNA is TGTGCCACCCATTCAGTCCTTCGAGGGAACACCGGGGAGCTGTTTTTT.

This chain connects TRBV9 to TRBJ2-7, with 8 nucleotides matching TRBD1. Unmatched junction bases numbered 7, after V lost 4 bases and J lost 1 base. CDR1 is SGDLS, CDR2 YYNGEE, per germline. The CDR3 has 15 amino acids. In DNA form, the CDR3 reads TGTGCCAGCAGCCCAGGGGGCAGTAGGTCCTACGAGCAGTACTTC. Translated: CASSPGGSRSYEQYF.

The chain recombines TRBV30 with TRBJ1-4, with D unclear. With 4 bases removed from V and 5 bases from J, the gap between germline ends came to 14 bases. Germline V lookup: CDR1 GTSNPN, CDR2 SVGIG (reference sequence). The CDR3 length is 14 residues. For the CDR3, the DNA is TGTGCCTGGACCCCGGCGGCTCTCAATGAAAAACTGTTTTTT. Translated: CAWTPAALNEKLFF.

V is TRBV6-5 and J is TRBJ2-7, with TRBD1 as a possible D gene (7 bases). Trimming stripped 5 bases from V and 3 bases from J, with 17 bases between. Germline V gene lookup returns CDR1 MNHEY and CDR2 SVGAGI. The CDR3 is 15 residues long. The CDR3 protein is CASSPSQGGLYEQYF. CDR3 nucleotides: TGTGCCAGCAGTCCCTCCCAGGGGGGTCTCTACGAGCAGTACTTC.

This clone was counted a few times. The CDR3 coding sequence is TGTGCCAGCAGCTTGAAGGCCGGGGTAGGAGCTTTCTTT. Residues: CASSLKAGVGAFF. V usage is TRBV5-6 and J usage is TRBJ1-1; D is unresolved. Germline lookup yields CDR1 SGHDT and CDR2 YYEEEE. The CDR3 is made up of 13 amino acids. Trimming removed 1 base from V and 10 bases from J, with 14 bases in between.

V gene TRBV9 combines with J gene TRBJ1-4; 8 bases map to TRBD1. After removal of 4 bases from V and 7 bases from J, the junction contained 9 bases not matched to a gene. The CDR3 is 15 residues long. CDR1 is SGDLS and CDR2 is YYNGEE in the germline V gene. CDR3 coding DNA: TGTGCCAGCAGCCCCTGGACAGGGAGAGGTGAAAAACTGTTTTTT. It yields the protein CASSPWTGRGEKLFF. Looking up the rest from reference TRBV9 and TRBJ1-4 gives the full variable domain: DSGVTQTPKHLITATGQRVTLRCSPRSGDLSVYWYQQSLDQGLQFLIQYYNGEERAKGNILERFSAQQFPDLHSELNLSSLELGDSALYFCASSPWTGRGEKLFFGSGTQLSVL.

The V gene is TRBV5-5, the J gene TRBJ2-2; D is possibly TRBD2 (5 bases). Germline V gene sequence: CDR1 SGHKS, CDR2 YYEKEE (reference sequence). The CDR3 contains 16 residues. V lost 4 bases to trimming and J lost 6 bases, with 19 bases between them. CDR3 DNA sequence: TGTGCCAGCAGCCGGGCCCACGGGATATCCGCCGGGGAGCTGTTTTTT. Translating gives CASSRAHGISAGELFF.

The rearrangement joins TRBV2 to TRBJ2-1, with a weak D call TRBD1 (5 bases). Trimming pared 3 bases from V and 4 bases from J, leaving 10 bases between. Germline V gene lookup returns CDR1 SNHLY and CDR2 FYNNEI. The CDR3 runs 14 residues. CDR3 protein: CASSDNDRYNEQFF. In nucleotides, the CDR3 is TGTGCCAGCAGTGATAATGACAGATACAATGAGCAGTTCTTC.

The CDR3 DNA is TGCGCCAGCAGCTTAAAAACTAGCGGGGACTACGAGCAGTACTTC. As protein: CASSLKTSGDYEQYF. The chain has TRBV5-1 and TRBJ2-7; 10 nucleotides align to TRBD2. The V gene's germline CDR1 is SGHRS and CDR2 YFSETQ. The CDR3 spans 15 residues. Trimming took 2 bases from V and 3 from J; bases not matched to a gene: 5.

V and J are TRBV2 and TRBJ2-1; TRBD1 agrees at 10 bases. Germline CDR1 is SNHLY and CDR2 is FYNNEI. There are 16 residues in the CDR3. The V and J ends lost 3 bases and 6 bases, in that order; junction bases with no gene match: 8. The CDR3 nucleotides read TGTGCCAGCAGTGATGTGGGACAGGGGTGGAGCAATGAGCAGTTCTTC. This encodes CASSDVGQGWSNEQFF. Full variable domain (remainder filled in from reference TRBV2 and TRBJ2-1): EPEVTQTPSHQVTQMGQEVILRCVPISNHLYFYWYRQILGQKVEFLVSFYNNEISEKSEIFDDQFSVERPDGSNFTLKIRSTKLEDSAMYFCASSDVGQGWSNEQFFGPGTRLTVL.

The rearrangement uses TRBV30 and TRBJ1-1, with TRBD1 as a possible D gene (6 bases). V lost 0 bases, J lost 2 bases, and 13 bases lay in between. Germline V CDR1 and CDR2: GTSNPN, SVGIG (reference sequence). The CDR3 is 15 residues long. The CDR3 here is CAWSVWGQENTEAFF. The CDR3 nucleotides read TGTGCCTGGAGTGTTTGGGGACAAGAAAACACTGAAGCTTTCTTT.

This chain uses TRBV10-3 with TRBJ1-4; D unresolved. CDR3 length equals 12 residues. Between the trimmed V and J ends, which lost 3 bases and 6 bases, there was a span of 5 bases. Germline lookup yields CDR1 ENHRY and CDR2 SYGVKD. The chain's CDR3 is CAISEADEKLFF. CDR3 sequence (DNA): TGTGCCATCAGTGAAGCGGATGAAAAACTGTTTTTT.

The chain recombines TRBV5-4 with TRBJ2-3; perhaps TRBD2 as D (5 bases). V was cut by 0 bases and J by 4 bases, with 12 bases left in between. CDR3 length: 15 amino acids. Germline V gene lookup returns CDR1 SGHNT and CDR2 YYREEE (reference sequence). CDR3 sequence (DNA): TGTGCCAGCAGCTTGGGTTCGGGGTGGGCAGATACGCAGTATTTT. Translating gives CASSLGSGWADTQYF.

The V gene is TRBV6-5, the J gene TRBJ1-1, with 7 bases matching TRBD1. Trimming removed 7 bases from V and 2 bases from J; junction bases left unmatched: 4. Germline CDR1 reads MNHEY; CDR2 reads SVGAGI. The CDR3 loop spans 13 amino acids. This CDR3 is CASKYRGNTEAFF. CDR3 DNA sequence: TGTGCCAGCAAGTACAGGGGCAACACTGAAGCTTTCTTT.

This rearrangement joins TRBV30 to TRBJ2-5, with TRBD2 matching over 15 bases. This CDR3 is built from 15 residues. Germline V gene sequence: CDR1 GTSNPN, CDR2 SVGIG (reference sequence). J was trimmed by 5 bases and V by 5 bases; bases with no gene match: 6. CDR3 region: CAWGTSGGIGETQYF. The CDR3 DNA follows: TGTGCCTGGGGGACTAGCGGGGGGATTGGGGAGACCCAGTACTTC.

This clone was counted once. The CDR3 reads CASSYDHRGLQPQHF. The CDR3 DNA follows: TGTGCCAGCAGTTACGACCACAGGGGGCTTCAGCCCCAGCATTTT. The genes are TRBV6-2 or TRBV6-3 and TRBJ1-5, with 9 bases identical to TRBD1. CDR3 length equals 15 residues. Germline V gives CDR1 MNHEY, CDR2 SVGEGT. V lost 2 bases to trimming and J lost 6 bases; unmatched junction nucleotides: 5.

The rearrangement uses TRBV6-6 and TRBJ2-5; 10 bases map to TRBD2. V lost 5 bases to trimming and J lost 1 base; unmatched junction nucleotides: 13. Germline-derived CDR1 and CDR2 are MNHNY and SVGAGI (reference sequence). This CDR3 is 18 amino acids long. This CDR3 is CASSPTASRLAGQETQYF. The CDR3 DNA reads as TGTGCCAGCAGTCCAACCGCGAGTAGACTAGCGGGCCAAGAGACCCAGTACTTC.

The chain carries TRBV30 and TRBJ1-2; TRBD1 is a possible D gene (5 bases). This CDR3 is built from 14 residues. From germline, CDR1 is GTSNPN and CDR2 SVGIG (reference sequence). The V and J ends lost 4 bases and 6 bases respectively, with 18 bases between them. The CDR3, as DNA: TGTGCCTGGACTATAATCCCCTCGGGGGATGGCTACACCTTC. Translation: CAWTIIPSGDGYTF.

The chain has TRBV6-2 or TRBV6-3 and TRBJ1-2; 8 nucleotides line up with TRBD1. This CDR3 is built from 13 residues. Germline values: CDR1 MNHEY, CDR2 SVGEGT. J lost 8 bases, V lost 2 bases, and 4 bases had no gene match. The chain's CDR3 is CASSYQGTGGYTF. The CDR3 DNA follows: TGTGCCAGCAGTTACCAGGGGACAGGCGGCTACACCTTC.

The chain combines TRBV5-6 with TRBJ2-7, with a weak D call TRBD2 (7 bases). The V gene's germline CDR1 is SGHDT and CDR2 YYEEEE. Trimming pared 2 bases from V and 3 bases from J, leaving 12 bases between. This CDR3 has 14 residues. CDR3 DNA: TGTGCCAGCAGCTTACAGGGAGGGGGCTACGAGCAGTACTTC. This gives the protein CASSLQGGGYEQYF.

V usage is TRBV4-3 and J usage is TRBJ2-7; 10 positions agree with TRBD1. Germline trimming cut 4 bases from V and 4 bases from J; bases unmatched to any gene: 16. Germline CDR1 LGHNA, CDR2 YSLEER. CDR3 length equals 18 residues. DNA for the CDR3: TGCGCCAGCAGCCCCCAAGGTGGGGTGGGGACAGGGGTTTACGAGCAGTACTTC. Translated, it gives CASSPQGGVGTGVYEQYF.